This T cell receptor beta chain was obtained from a study of T-cell reconstitution after alpha-beta-depleted transplantation in children. Unique molecular identifiers featured in how the TCRbeta library was prepared. TCRdb ran MiXCR on the PCR reads and lists one entry per CDR3 protein. The table includes about 400,000 distinct CDR3 sequences, about a fifth detected once. V dropped 1 base and J dropped 4 bases, with 8 bases sitting between them. The CDR3 runs to 13 residues. In germline, CDR1 is SQVTM, CDR2 ANQGSEA. Ten or more counts support this clonotype. This sequence joins TRBV29-1 and TRBJ2-1; D ambiguous. The sequence was obtained from a human donor who donated a stem cell graft to a child with acute myeloid leukemia. The sample was PBMCs from the stem cell graft donor, taken from the stem cell graft. The CDR3: CSVEGQRYNEQFF. Written as DNA, the CDR3 is TGCAGCGTTGAAGGGCAGAGATACAATGAGCAGTTCTTC.